Following are 12 T cell receptor beta chains from one sample sequenced in a study of response to subunit inactivated influenza vaccine. Each CDR3 protein is one row after TCRdb ran MiXCR on the RT-PCR reads. The sample holds about 520,000 distinct CDR3 sequences, about 25% seen once. Material: CD4+ T cells sorted from PBMCs, obtained around 5 days after vaccination. These receptors came from a middle-aged man who received an inactivated influenza vaccine.

This clonotype was detected only a few times. The rearrangement uses TRBV9 and TRBJ2-5, with 10 positions matching TRBD1. The V segment lost 5 bases and the J segment 1 base; nucleotides outside the gene matches: 5. This CDR3 has 15 amino acids. Germline V gene sequence: CDR1 SGDLS, CDR2 YYNGEE. CDR3 coding DNA: TGTGCCAGCAGTAGGGACAGGGGAGGCCAAGAGACCCAGTACTTC. It specifies CASSRDRGGQETQYF.

The chain is built from TRBV29-1 and TRBJ2-6, with unresolved D. The germline V and J ends were trimmed by 3 bases and 3 bases, with 6 bases remaining between them. Germline V gene data show CDR1 as SQVTM and CDR2 as ANQGSEA. The CDR3 length is 13 residues. The CDR3 DNA is TGCAGCGTTGAGTTCGGTGGGGCCAACGTCCTGACTTTC. Protein: CSVEFGGANVLTF.

This chain links TRBV7-9 with TRBJ2-7; D uncertain. CDR3 length: 14 amino acids. Trimming pared 5 bases from V and 3 bases from J, leaving 14 bases between. The V gene's germline CDR1 is SEHNR and CDR2 FQNEAQ (reference sequence). The CDR3 reads CASSQQGWVYEQYF. CDR3 DNA: TGTGCCAGCAGCCAACAAGGATGGGTCTACGAGCAGTACTTC.

The J gene is TRBJ1-1, the V gene TRBV6-1; D is undetermined. Germline-derived CDR1 and CDR2 are MNHNS and SASEGT. V lost 2 bases and J 3 bases, leaving 19 bases between the germline ends. The length of the CDR3 is 17 residues. CDR3 in DNA: TGTGCCAGCAGTGAAAAAGGCGATAATTTGAGGTACACTGAAGCTTTCTTT. It specifies CASSEKGDNLRYTEAFF.

The V and J genes are TRBV20-1 and TRBJ2-3; TRBD2 matches at 7 bases. Germline assignment: CDR1 DFQATT and CDR2 SNEGSKA (reference sequence). This CDR3 has 15 amino acids. V shed 1 base, J shed 6 bases, and the junction held 10 bases outside the gene matches. CDR3 DNA sequence: TGCAGTGCTAGAGGGAGAACGGGAGGCGGGGATACGCAGTATTTT. This encodes CSARGRTGGGDTQYF.

The rearrangement joins TRBV7-2 to TRBJ2-1, with D possibly being TRBD2 (5 bases). Germline CDR1 and CDR2: SGHTA and FQGNSA. This CDR3 region has 15 residues. Between the trimmed V and J ends, which lost 0 bases and 3 bases, there was a span of 9 bases. The CDR3 loop reads CASSLAVGNYNEQFF. In DNA, the CDR3 is TGTGCCAGCAGCTTAGCGGTCGGGAACTACAATGAGCAGTTCTTC.

The V call is TRBV7-2, the J call TRBJ2-2; no firm D call. CDR1 and CDR2 from the germline V gene are SGHTA and FQGNSA. The CDR3 length is 16 residues. Trimming took 4 bases from V and 0 from J, leaving 12 bases between them. The CDR3 region is CASSSPTGANTGELFF. In DNA form, the CDR3 reads TGTGCCAGCAGCTCCCCGACTGGCGCGAACACCGGGGAGCTGTTTTTT.

The gene calls are TRBV7-2 and TRBJ1-5, with D hard to call. The CDR3 runs to 15 residues. CDR1 is SGHTA, CDR2 FQGNSA, per germline. The V end lost 1 base, the J end lost 6 bases, and 13 bases lay between the germline ends. For the CDR3, the DNA is TGTGCCAGCAGCTTAGTCCAGGAACGTGGTCAGCCCCAGCATTTT. Its translation: CASSLVQERGQPQHF.

In this sample, this clonotype turned up a few times. J is TRBJ2-3 and V is TRBV5-1, with a tentative D call TRBD2 (6 bases). Deletions cut 5 bases from V and 5 bases from J, with 15 bases between. The CDR3 length is 14 residues. Germline lookup yields CDR1 SGHRS and CDR2 YFSETQ. DNA for the CDR3: TGCGCCAGCAGGGACTGGCGGGGCGTAGATACGCAGTATTTT. Encoded protein: CASRDWRGVDTQYF.

The chain links TRBV27 to TRBJ2-7; 7 bases map to TRBD1. The CDR3 is made up of 14 amino acids. CDR1 and CDR2 from the germline V gene are MNHEY and SMNVEV (reference sequence). V lost 6 bases to trimming and J lost 0 bases; unmatched junction nucleotides: 5. The DNA of the CDR3 is TGTGCCAGCAGAGGGGGCAGGGCCTCCTACGAGCAGTACTTC. Protein: CASRGGRASYEQYF.

The rearrangement uses TRBV5-5 and TRBJ2-1; D might be TRBD2 (7 bases). The CDR3 is 13 amino acids. Germline assignment: CDR1 SGHKS and CDR2 YYEKEE (reference sequence). V shed 2 bases and J shed 7 bases, with 10 bases lying between them. The CDR3 protein is CASSFGGQNEQFF. In DNA, the CDR3 is TGTGCCAGCAGCTTCGGGGGGCAAAATGAGCAGTTCTTC.

The table lists this clonotype with a few counts. The chain joins TRBV7-2 to TRBJ2-5; 8 nucleotides line up with TRBD2. V trimming: 2 bases; J trimming: 2 bases; junction bases outside the gene matches: 10. Germline V gives CDR1 SGHTA, CDR2 FQGNSA. The length of the CDR3 is 17 residues. The CDR3 sequence is CASSLSRGAYIQETQYF. In nucleotides, the CDR3 is TGTGCCAGCAGCTTATCGCGGGGGGCCTATATTCAAGAGACCCAGTACTTC.